These T cell receptor beta chains were read from a single sample in a study of blood T cells in healthy people across ages. TCRdb reprocessed the 5' RACE reads with MiXCR, giving one entry per CDR3 protein. The table lists over 950,000 distinct CDR3 sequences, roughly 51% of them singletons. The sample was blood. The receptors originated from a woman aged 60-70 years in good health. CDR3s include the opening cysteine and the closing phenylalanine or tryptophan. D genes are given only for firm matches. A clone size is listed for some rows: how often the clone was seen (once, few, many), or a class if it is expanded.

v_gene: TRBV5-1
j_gene: TRBJ2-3
abundance: few
d_gene: TRBD1
CDR3nt: TGCGCCAGCAGCTTTAGTCTGGGACAGAGTAAAAGGGATACGCAGTATTTT
CDR3aa: CASSFSLGQSKRDTQYF

v_gene: TRBV7-3
j_gene: TRBJ2-5
abundance: few
d_gene: .
CDR3nt: TGTGCCAGCAGCCGGGCCCTATCGCCCCTAGAGACCCAGTACTTC
CDR3aa: CASSRALSPLETQYF

v_gene: TRBV20-1
j_gene: TRBJ2-3
abundance: .
d_gene: TRBD2
CDR3nt: TGCAGTGCTAGGGGACTAGGGAACACAGATACGCAGTATTTT
CDR3aa: CSARGLGNTDTQYF

v_gene: TRBV20-1
j_gene: TRBJ1-1
abundance: .
d_gene: .
CDR3nt: TGCAGTGCAGGGGACGTAAAAATCCAAGCTTTCTTT
CDR3aa: CSAGDVKIQAFF

v_gene: TRBV3-1
j_gene: TRBJ2-5
abundance: few
d_gene: .
CDR3nt: TGTGCCAGCAGCCAAGGCTCTAGTCTTCAAGAGACCCAGTACTTC
CDR3aa: CASSQGSSLQETQYF

v_gene: TRBV2
j_gene: TRBJ2-1
abundance: .
d_gene: .
CDR3nt: TGTGCCAGCAGTGAATCCATTAGTGATTACAATGAGCAGTTCTTC
CDR3aa: CASSESISDYNEQFF

v_gene: TRBV5-5
j_gene: TRBJ1-4
abundance: .
d_gene: .
CDR3nt: TGTGCCAGCAGCTTGGATACCTCTGCGACTAATGAAAAACTGTTTTTT
CDR3aa: CASSLDTSATNEKLFF

v_gene: TRBV18
j_gene: TRBJ2-7
abundance: .
d_gene: .
CDR3nt: TGTGCCAGCTCACCACGGGCGACCACCTACGAGCAGTACTTC
CDR3aa: CASSPRATTYEQYF

v_gene: TRBV7-9
j_gene: TRBJ2-7
abundance: .
d_gene: TRBD1
CDR3nt: TGTGCCAGCAGCCCCCCGAGTCAGGGACAGGGAAACGAGCAGTACTTC
CDR3aa: CASSPPSQGQGNEQYF

v_gene: TRBV6-2/TRBV6-3
j_gene: TRBJ2-1
abundance: .
d_gene: .
CDR3nt: TGTGCCAGCAGTTACTTCCCCTCCCCGGGGAGAGGGAATGAGCAGTTCTTC
CDR3aa: CASSYFPSPGRGNEQFF

v_gene: TRBV29-1
j_gene: TRBJ1-1
abundance: .
d_gene: .
CDR3nt: TGCAGCGTTGCCACAGGGTGGGAGAACACTGAAGCTTTCTTT
CDR3aa: CSVATGWENTEAFF

v_gene: TRBV3-1
j_gene: TRBJ2-7
abundance: .
d_gene: .
CDR3nt: TGTGCCAGCAGCCAACCCCGACAGGGACTGTTGAATGAGCAGTACTTC
CDR3aa: CASSQPRQGLLNEQYF

v_gene: TRBV25-1
j_gene: TRBJ2-5
abundance: .
d_gene: .
CDR3nt: TGTGCCAGCAATCGGCGGCAAGAGACCCAGTACTTC
CDR3aa: CASNRRQETQYF

v_gene: TRBV7-2
j_gene: TRBJ2-7
abundance: .
d_gene: .
CDR3nt: TGTGCCAGCAGCTTGGAGACTGGAACTGGGTACGAGCAGTACTTC
CDR3aa: CASSLETGTGYEQYF

v_gene: TRBV7-2
j_gene: TRBJ1-5
abundance: .
d_gene: .
CDR3nt: TGTGCCAGCAGCTTAGGAGCCGCAGGGAACCAGCCCCAGCATTTT
CDR3aa: CASSLGAAGNQPQHF

v_gene: TRBV28
j_gene: TRBJ2-7
abundance: .
d_gene: .
CDR3nt: TGTGCCAGCAGTTTAGGCGGGGCCTACAATGAGCAGTACTTC
CDR3aa: CASSLGGAYNEQYF

v_gene: TRBV25-1
j_gene: TRBJ1-2
abundance: many
d_gene: .
CDR3nt: TGTGCCAGCAGTCAGAGGACAGCCCCCTATGGCTACACCTTC
CDR3aa: CASSQRTAPYGYTF

v_gene: TRBV20-1
j_gene: TRBJ2-5
abundance: .
d_gene: TRBD2
CDR3nt: TGCAGTGCTACTTCCTTAGCGGGTCAAGAGACCCAGTACTTC
CDR3aa: CSATSLAGQETQYF

v_gene: TRBV27
j_gene: TRBJ1-2
abundance: many
d_gene: .
CDR3nt: TGTGCCAGCAGTCCCAGGGGCTATGGCTACACCTTC
CDR3aa: CASSPRGYGYTF

v_gene: TRBV20-1
j_gene: TRBJ2-7
abundance: .
d_gene: TRBD1
CDR3nt: TGCAGTGCGAAAAGACAGGGACGGAGCGATGAGCAGTACTTC
CDR3aa: CSAKRQGRSDEQYF

v_gene: TRBV20-1
j_gene: TRBJ2-3
abundance: .
d_gene: .
CDR3nt: TGCAGTGCTAGAGATCGGAATTCTATCAGTGACACAGATACGCAGTATTTT
CDR3aa: CSARDRNSISDTDTQYF

v_gene: TRBV19
j_gene: TRBJ2-3
abundance: .
d_gene: TRBD1
CDR3nt: TGTGCCAGTAGTGTAAACAGGGGCAACACAGATACGCAGTATTTT
CDR3aa: CASSVNRGNTDTQYF

v_gene: TRBV4-3
j_gene: TRBJ2-1
abundance: .
d_gene: TRBD2
CDR3nt: TGCGCCAGCAGCCACGGGGGGGAGTTCAAGAATGAGCAGTTCTTC
CDR3aa: CASSHGGEFKNEQFF

v_gene: TRBV15
j_gene: TRBJ2-3
abundance: .
d_gene: TRBD1
CDR3nt: TGTGCCACCAGCGAGGACAGGGGAGCCACAGATACGCAGTATTTT
CDR3aa: CATSEDRGATDTQYF

v_gene: TRBV4-1
j_gene: TRBJ2-3
abundance: .
d_gene: .
CDR3nt: TGCGCCAGCAGCCACACCGGGACAAGTAAGGATACGCAGTATTTT
CDR3aa: CASSHTGTSKDTQYF

v_gene: TRBV9
j_gene: TRBJ2-7
abundance: .
d_gene: .
CDR3nt: TGTGCCAGCAGCGTATGGGACTCCAGCTCCTACAATGAGCAGTACTTC
CDR3aa: CASSVWDSSSYNEQYF

v_gene: TRBV3-1
j_gene: TRBJ2-4
abundance: .
d_gene: .
CDR3nt: TGTGCCAGCAGCCACTGGGGAAGTTTAGCGGCGGCCAAAAACATTCAGTACTTC
CDR3aa: CASSHWGSLAAAKNIQYF

v_gene: TRBV28
j_gene: TRBJ1-1
abundance: .
d_gene: .
CDR3nt: TGTGCCAGCAGTTTAGGGGGGCGGCGGACTGAAGCTTTCTTT
CDR3aa: CASSLGGRRTEAFF

v_gene: TRBV4-3
j_gene: TRBJ2-7
abundance: few
d_gene: TRBD1
CDR3nt: TGCGCCAGCAGCCAGGGGACAGGGGGTGGATCCGAGCAGTACTTC
CDR3aa: CASSQGTGGGSEQYF

v_gene: TRBV6-5
j_gene: TRBJ2-1
abundance: few
d_gene: TRBD1
CDR3nt: TGTGCCAGCAGTTACTACCAGGTGGGACAGGGGTTTCGGAAGCAGTTCTTC
CDR3aa: CASSYYQVGQGFRKQFF